Described below is a single T cell receptor beta chain sequence and its context. Its target is unknown. This sample was included in a study of OX40 agonist ivuxolimab in advanced cancers. Study observations and caveats: Within 6 weeks, CD4+ and CD8+ blood T cells expanded clonally at 0.1 to 3.0 mg/kg. In CD8+ T cells, expanded clones were on average more numerous than in CD4+.

CDR3 length: 18 amino acids. Germline assignment: CDR1 MDHEN and CDR2 SYDVKM. V shed 0 bases, J shed 5 bases, and the junction held 13 bases outside the gene matches. Autoimmune disease history or systemic immunosuppression excluded patients. Clones were sequenced by immunoSEQ multiplex PCR, and TCRdb holds only the in-frame ones, with some missing. The sample has about 51,000 clones; roughly 84% are singletons. The chain links TRBV28 to TRBJ1-2; 9 positions match TRBD1. The sample here was CD4+ or CD8+ T cells sorted from blood, taken in a trial of the OX40 agonist ivuxolimab. The TCR was taken from an adult with an advanced solid tumor such as melanoma, head and neck, liver or kidney cancer. The CDR3 sequence: CASSLWGLDRGEVYGYTF. CDR3 coding DNA: TGTGCCAGCAGTTTATGGGGGCTCGACAGGGGGGAAGTTTATGGCTACACCTTC.